This T cell receptor beta chain was found in a study of cytomegalovirus exposure and HLA in healthy donors. 13 Jbeta primers and 60 Vbeta primers were used for the PCR. Profiled with immunoSEQ multiplex PCR; TCRdb holds only in-frame clones, not every one. The table shows approximately 110,000 clones, with 82% occurring only once. CDR1 and CDR2 from the germline V gene are SGDLS and YYNGEE. Deletions cut 0 bases from V and 0 bases from J, with 15 bases between. This CDR3 has 17 amino acids. This chain connects TRBV9 to TRBJ2-5, with D maybe TRBD1 (5 bases). The sequence was collected from a woman aged 18-29 years in good health and CMV-seronegative. Sequencing was performed on PBMCs. In DNA form, the CDR3 reads TGTGCCAGCAGCGTAGGACAGTCCTCTTCGTACCAAGAGACCCAGTACTTC. It yields the protein CASSVGQSSSYQETQYF.